These 9 T cell receptor beta chains originate from one sample sequenced in a study of T cell responses to AZD1222 COVID-19 vaccine. Only in-frame clones appear in the TCRdb table, and some are missing; sequencing was by immunoSEQ multiplex PCR. The top ten clones hold 5.5% of a sample with some 140,000 clones, roughly 90% of them seen once. Here the sequenced sample was peripheral blood, taken on day 0 of MenACWY control vaccination. These TCRs come from an adult in good health.

This chain uses TRBV2 with TRBJ2-7; TRBD2 is a possible D gene (6 bases). V was shortened by 7 bases and J by 4 bases, with 8 bases between the two germline ends. The CDR3 spans 11 residues. Germline V gives CDR1 SNHLY, CDR2 FYNNEI. CDR3 DNA: TGTGCCAGCATGGCGGGGTACGAGCAGTACGTC. Translated, it gives CASMAGYEQYV.

The chain links TRBV7-8 to TRBJ2-1; D assignment may be TRBD1 or TRBD2 (5 bases each). The CDR3 runs to 15 residues. Per the germline V gene, CDR1 is SGHVS and CDR2 is FQNEAQ. The V gene lost 4 bases and the J gene lost 0 bases, with 10 bases spanning the gap. The CDR3 loop reads CASSWGTSSYNEQFF. CDR3 sequence (DNA): TGTGCCAGCAGCTGGGGGACGAGCTCCTACAATGAGCAGTTCTTC.

In its sample, this clone was seen once. J is TRBJ2-1 and V is TRBV5-4; TRBD2 is a possible D gene (5 bases). Germline V CDR1 and CDR2: SGHNT, YYREEE (reference sequence). V lost 5 bases and J 3 bases, leaving 6 bases between the germline ends. The CDR3 is 12 amino acids. This CDR3 is CASRLDYNEQFF. Written as DNA, the CDR3 is TGTGCCAGCAGACTAGACTACAATGAGCAGTTCTTC.

V usage is TRBV27 and J usage is TRBJ2-7, with TRBD1 matching 9 bases. The junction had 9 bases not matched to a gene; V was cut back by 6 bases and J by 3 bases. Germline V gene data show CDR1 as MNHEY and CDR2 as SMNVEV (reference sequence). The CDR3 spans 15 residues. CDR3 bases: TGTGCCAGCAGAATGAGCGGGACAGGGTTCTACGAGCAGTACTTC. Its translation: CASRMSGTGFYEQYF.

The chain joins TRBV2 to TRBJ1-6; D gene ambiguous. From germline, CDR1 is SNHLY and CDR2 FYNNEI. The CDR3 is 14 residues long. The V end was cut by 7 bases, the J end by 7 bases, with 14 bases between. The CDR3 coding sequence is TGTGCCAGCACCCCCTTGGGAGGGAATTCACCCCTCCACTTT. Protein: CASTPLGGNSPLHF.

In its sample, this clone was seen once. The chain recombines TRBV2 with TRBJ2-7; D gene ambiguous. Deletions cut 2 bases from V and 0 bases from J, with 5 bases between. This CDR3 region has 13 residues. Germline V gene sequence: CDR1 SNHLY, CDR2 FYNNEI. The CDR3, as DNA: TGTGCCAGCAGTGAAATAGCCTCCTACGAGCAGTACGTC. Translation: CASSEIASYEQYV.

CDR3 sequence: CASSSRTF. The CDR3, as DNA: TGTGCCAGCAGCTCGCGGACCTTC. This chain uses TRBV7-3 with TRBJ1-2; D uncertain. Germline-derived CDR1 and CDR2 are SGHTA and FQGTGA. The CDR3 sequence is 8 residues long. The V end was cut by 4 bases, the J end by 14 bases, with 5 bases between.

The chain couples TRBV10-3 to TRBJ1-1; 7 bases match TRBD1. The CDR3 is made up of 14 amino acids. The germline gives CDR1 ENHRY, CDR2 SYGVKD. J lost 4 bases, V lost 4 bases, and 6 bases had no gene match. The CDR3 DNA reads as TGTGCCATCAGTGCAGAGCCAGGGGGCACTGAAGCTTTCTTT. This gives the protein CAISAEPGGTEAFF.

The chain couples TRBV3-1 (or the pseudogene TRBV3-2) to TRBJ1-1; 8 bases line up with TRBD1. The germline V gene has CDR1 LGHDT and CDR2 YNNKEL (reference sequence). The CDR3 totals 15 residues. With 1 base clipped from V and 4 bases from J, the junction kept 5 bases outside the gene matches. CDR3 loop: CASSQGQQGGTEAFF. As DNA, the CDR3 is TGTGCCAGCAGCCAAGGTCAACAGGGGGGCACTGAAGCTTTCTTT.